The rows below give T cell receptor beta chains drawn from one sample of a study of blood T cell repertoires in COVID-19. The protocol was immunoSEQ multiplex PCR, while the TCRdb copy is restricted to in-frame clones and leaves out a portion. The sample includes 250,000 to 350,000 clones, approximately 88% seen only once; the top ten take 1.4% to 1.5%. Sequences were obtained from peripheral blood. Every receptor here comes from a human donor with COVID-19, enrolled during active disease. The donor label of this sample is uncertain. The CDR3 runs from the conserved cysteine through the conserved F or W. Fields, in order: D gene, V gene, J gene, clone size, CDR3 DNA, CDR3 protein. The D gene is left open where the match is weak. Some rows mark clone size as missing; the rest say once, few, many or name a class of expanded clone.

NA	TRBV27	TRBJ1-2	NA	TGTGCCAGCAGTCCTTCCTACTTGGGCAGGGGCTACACCTTC	CASSPSYLGRGYTF
NA	TRBV11-2	TRBJ2-7	NA	TGTGCCAGCAGCCTTGACAGAAACTACGAGCAGTACTTC	CASSLDRNYEQYF
NA	TRBV7-2	TRBJ2-7	NA	TGTGCCAGCAGCCCTAGCCCGGCGGTCTCCTACGAGCAGTACTTC	CASSPSPAVSYEQYF
NA	TRBV27	TRBJ2-1	NA	TGTGCCAGCAGTTTCAGGGCCCAAAACAATGAGCAGTTCTTC	CASSFRAQNNEQFF
TRBD2	TRBV2	TRBJ2-1	once	TGTGCCAGCAGTGTTTGGACTAGCGGGAGGAGCAATGAGCAGTTCTTC	CASSVWTSGRSNEQFF
NA	TRBV30	TRBJ2-7	NA	TGTGCCTGGAACAGAGGCGGACTAAACAACGAGCAGTACTTC	CAWNRGGLNNEQYF
NA	TRBV5-1	TRBJ1-4	NA	TGCGCCAGCAGCTGGGGCGGGACGGGGAATGAAAAACTGTTTTTT	CASSWGGTGNEKLFF
NA	TRBV11-1	TRBJ1-2	NA	TGTGCCAGCAGCTTAAGACCCTCCGGAGCCTATGGCTACACCTTC	CASSLRPSGAYGYTF
NA	TRBV7-2	TRBJ1-5	NA	TGTGCCAGCAGCCAGGGAGGTGGGCCCCAGCATTTT	CASSQGGGPQHF
NA	TRBV10-2	TRBJ1-1	NA	TGCGCCAGCAGTGTAGGGAGAATGAACACTGAAGCTTTCTTT	CASSVGRMNTEAFF
TRBD1	TRBV5-6	TRBJ1-4	NA	TGTGCCAGCAGCGCTACCGGGACAGCAACTAATGAAAAACTGTTTTTT	CASSATGTATNEKLFF
TRBD2	TRBV7-2	TRBJ2-1	NA	TGTGCCAGCAGCTTAGATCGGGGTGGGCGGGAGCTTAAGCAGTTCTTC	CASSLDRGGRELKQFF
NA	TRBV6-5	TRBJ1-5	NA	TGTGCCAGCAGATCCGGAGGGGGCAATCAGCCCCAGCATTTT	CASRSGGGNQPQHF
NA	TRBV25-1	TRBJ2-3	NA	TGTGCCAGCAAGAGGAGGAGCACAGATACGCAGTATTTT	CASKRRSTDTQYF
TRBD2	TRBV7-3	TRBJ2-1	NA	TGTGCCAGCAGCTTAAGGGGGGGGGAGGGCCTCTACAATGAGCAGTTCTTC	CASSLRGGEGLYNEQFF
TRBD1	TRBV4-2	TRBJ1-5	NA	TGTGCCAGCAGCCAAGATCAGGCAGGGGGAGGCCAGCCCCAGCATTTT	CASSQDQAGGGQPQHF
NA	TRBV6-1	TRBJ1-6	NA	TGTGCCAGCAGTTCCGGCTCCTATAATTCACCCCTCCACTTT	CASSSGSYNSPLHF
NA	TRBV5-8	TRBJ1-5	NA	TGTGCCAGCAGCTTACTGGACAGCTCCCAGCCCCAGCATTTT	CASSLLDSSQPQHF
NA	TRBV5-1	TRBJ1-2	once	TGCGCCAGCAGCTTGGGAGGGATAAAGAATGGCTACACCTTC	CASSLGGIKNGYTF
NA	TRBV14	TRBJ1-1	NA	TGTGCCAGCAGCCAAACTAGGAACACTGAAGCTTTCTTT	CASSQTRNTEAFF
TRBD2	TRBV28	TRBJ2-3	NA	TGTGCCAGCAGTCGAGCGGGAGGGCCGACAGATACGCAGTATTTT	CASSRAGGPTDTQYF
NA	TRBV12-3/TRBV12-4	TRBJ1-3	once	TGTGCCAGCATCCTCGGCTCTGGAAACACCATATATTTT	CASILGSGNTIYF
NA	TRBV28	TRBJ1-2	NA	TGTGCCAGCAGTTTTCCGGGTCCTAACTATGGCTACACCTTC	CASSFPGPNYGYTF
NA	TRBV12-3/TRBV12-4	TRBJ1-1	few	TGTGCCAGCAGTTTCCGCGGTGGCACTGAAGCTTTCTTT	CASSFRGGTEAFF
TRBD1	TRBV10-2	TRBJ2-2	once	TGCGCCAGCAGTGACCACGCAAAGAGAGGACAGGGGAGAAACACCGGGGAGCTGTTTTTT	CASSDHAKRGQGRNTGELFF
TRBD2	TRBV7-2	TRBJ2-5	NA	TGTGCCAGCAGCCAAGGCCTAGCGGGAGTATTGACCCAGTACTTC	CASSQGLAGVLTQYF
NA	TRBV5-1	TRBJ2-7	NA	TGCGCCAGCAGCCCGGGACTCCTCAGCTCCTACGAGCAGTACTTC	CASSPGLLSSYEQYF
TRBD1	TRBV30	TRBJ1-3	NA	TGTGCCTGGAGTAAGGGACAGGTTACTGGAAACACCATATATTTT	CAWSKGQVTGNTIYF
NA	TRBV7-7	TRBJ1-1	NA	TGTGCTAGCAGCTTAGCTCCGGGCACTGAAGCTTTCTTT	CASSLAPGTEAFF